What follows is one TCR beta chain and its context. What it recognizes is unknown. TCRdb itself ran the 5' RACE reads through MiXCR, one entry per CDR3 protein. The data show hundreds of thousands of distinct CDR3 sequences, roughly 7% seen once. Germline values: CDR1 DFQATT, CDR2 SNEGSKA (reference sequence). The germline V and J ends were trimmed by 1 base and 3 bases, with 13 bases remaining between them. CDR3 length equals 15 residues. This sample stems from a study of identical twins. Broader study findings: Excess low generation probability was seen in twin-shared out-of-frame alpha sequences. Conclusions leaned on cross-sectional statistical analysis and did not track the same donors over time. A lower insertion count was a feature of abundant cord blood beta clonotypes, with no such feature in memory repertoires. Models underestimated how often monozygotic twins shared out-of-frame TCR alpha.

Another study also made use of these data, one on yellow fever vaccine responses in identical twins.

Specimen: memory (CD45RO+) T cells sorted from blood. This clonotype was sampled from a woman aged 18-29 years in good health. The gene calls are TRBV20-1 and TRBJ2-1; D is possibly TRBD2 (6 bases). CDR3 amino acids: CSARGAGSSYNEQFF. The CDR3 DNA reads as TGCAGTGCTAGAGGGGCGGGAAGCAGCTACAATGAGCAGTTCTTC.